This T cell receptor (beta chain) was observed in a study of blood T cells in healthy people across ages. Donation came from healthy Caucasian individuals in Russia who were aged 6 to 90. Primed by a sample-barcoded 5' primer and a J-beta primer mix, a second PCR proceeded for about 7 to 11 cycles. TCRdb re-called the 5' RACE reads through MiXCR, storing one row per CDR3 protein. The sample contains 600,000 to 850,000 distinct CDR3 sequences, about 25% of which appear only once. Germline-derived CDR1 and CDR2 are SGHKS and YYEKEE (reference sequence). The CDR3 contains 18 residues. These same records also appear under a second study, on T cells of mothers and their children. That source adds: Each donor was one of three healthy Caucasian mothers or one of their six children. Slightly higher but non-significant overlap marked related mother-child pairs versus unrelated pairs.

The sequence came from a boy between 10 and 17 years old in good health. The V call is TRBV5-5, the J call TRBJ2-5; D is perhaps TRBD2 (5 bases). The J call is uncertain, as TRBJ2-7 better fits the DNA end. What was sequenced was blood. The CDR3 DNA follows: TGTGCCAGCAGCTTGGAGTGGACTGGCGGACGGTGGGCCTACGAGCAGTACTTC. Its protein is CASSLEWTGGRWAYEQYF.